This T cell receptor beta chain was sequenced for a study of T cells in Graves' hyperthyroidism and ophthalmopathy. RNA transcripts were the template for amplifying TCR beta CDR3 regions. HTBI primers were employed in a first-round RT-PCR of the TCR CDR3. A single record per CDR3 protein comes from TCRdb applying MiXCR to the multiplex PCR reads. This table has 530,000 or so distinct CDR3 sequences, roughly a quarter appearing once. The CDR3 covers 16 residues. Germline CDR1 and CDR2: DFQATT and SNEGSKA (reference sequence). V shed 2 bases and J shed 3 bases, with 16 bases lying between them. This chain connects TRBV20-1 to TRBJ2-2; no clear D. This receptor was taken from a woman aged 30 to 39 with Graves' ophthalmopathy. What was sequenced was blood. The CDR3 protein is CSARPLERPDTGELFF. The CDR3 DNA follows: TGCAGTGCTAGACCCCTAGAACGGCCCGACACCGGGGAGCTGTTTTTT.